This T cell receptor beta chain was sequenced in a study of T-cell memory formation after mild COVID-19 listed by TCRdb under 2021. A note on the overall study: Most TCR sequence clusters were specific to one of the two donors. In two donors, T-cell clones that expanded and contracted after mild COVID-19 were followed by sequencing TCRalpha and TCRbeta repertoires longitudinally. The cohort was made up of two young adult volunteers, one female and one male, who were previously healthy.

This clonotype was counted a few times. Its binding antigen is unknown. No clone much larger than this one lies a single base away; base qualities are absent. PBMCs were isolated by Ficoll-Paque density gradient centrifugation. The sequencer was an Illumina NovaSeq 6000. Using 5'RACE with constant-segment primers, TCRalpha and TCRbeta cDNA libraries were constructed, with sample barcodes and unique molecular identifiers added in the process. Trizol reagent was used to extract RNA from every sample. The libraries were amplified in two PCR steps, and the second step added a second sample barcode and Illumina TruSeq adapters. Libraries were sequenced on an Illumina NovaSeq with 2 x 150 bp paired-end reads. Concerning the study's data processing: The reads were demultiplexed and collapsed into UMI-guided consensus sequences using migec v1.2.7. Using mixcr v2.1.11, UMI consensuses were aligned to TRA and TRB V and J templates and then assembled into clonotypes. Expanded or contracted clonotypes were those called significant by both edgeR and NoisET, with noise models trained on biological replicates. For edgeR calls, the cutoffs were a false discovery rate-adjusted p below 0.01 and a log2 fold-change threshold of 1. PCA with hierarchical clustering of max-normalized trajectories of the 1000 most abundant clonotypes was used as exploratory dynamics analysis. Separately sequenced CD4+ and CD8+ repertoires were used to assign a CD4 or CD8 phenotype to each responding clone. TCRdb's own reprocessing of the public reads used fastp at Q25 and MiXCR and kept productive beta chains. Rows are combined by CDR3 protein, so each entry shows the most common genes and DNA. TCRdb, not the original authors, processed these V and J calls. The sample has 360,000 or so distinct CDR3 sequences on record, around 30% of them singletons. Jointly, the top ten make up 13% of the sample.

From the cysteine up to the phenylalanine, the CDR3 has a length of 13 residues. This entry keeps only the CDR3 DNA: 39 bases, framed from base 1. Relative to germline, V is 4 bases shorter and J is 4 bases shorter, with 13 bases between their ends. Reading the germline V gene (reference sequence) gives CDR1 GTSNPN and CDR2 SVGIG. On the study overall, not on this receptor specifically: Some responding clones were detected in pre-infection memory, suggesting pre-existing cross-reactive memory T cells joined the SARS-CoV-2 response. Clones contracting from day 15 to 85 had balanced CD4/CD8 phenotypes, while a second wave expanding from day 15 to 37 was biased towards CD4+. Contracting CD4+ clones appeared mostly in the CM and EM memory subsets, whereas CD8+ clones were enriched in EMRA. Only a couple of mild cases were covered by the study, and larger cohorts that include severe cases with pre-infection samples were considered necessary. Whether the second-wave clones peaking on day 37 were SARS-CoV-2 specific was not confirmed.

This TCR was recovered from an adult woman who had mild COVID-19 (a few samples of this study predate the infection). The sample titles of this study are shuffled in the database, so cell type and time point are left out; the donor was told from shared clones. Input material: PBMCs or a T cell subset sorted from them (not recorded which). Recombination joined TRBV30 with TRBJ1-1; the D gene assignment is ambiguous. The nucleotide sequence is TGTGCCTGGACCCGAGACACCTTCACTGAAGCTTTCTTT. Its amino acids are CAWTRDTFTEAFF. Extended through the reference TRBV30 and TRBJ1-1 proteins, this CDR3 yields the full variable domain: SQTIHQWPATLVQPVGSPLSLECTVEGTSNPNLYWYRQAAGRGLQLLFYSVGIGQISSEVPQNLSASRPQDRQFILSSKKLLLSDSGFYLCAWTRDTFTEAFFGQGTRLTVV.